The rows below give T cell receptor beta chains drawn from one sample of a study of beta chain features in type 1 diabetes. The assay was immunoSEQ multiplex PCR, and TCRdb's table has in-frame clones only and misses some. The table has about 410,000 clones, approximately 15% seen once. The specimen sequenced was naive CD4+ T cells from blood. These receptors came from a man under 40 in good health. Both conserved end residues are part of each CDR3. The D gene is left open where the match is weak. Not every row has a clone size; where given, it reads once, few, many or a size class.

j_call,v_call,d_call,clone_size,cdr3_aa,cdr3_nt
TRBJ2-1,TRBV19,TRBD1,NA,CASSVRQGGSYNEQFF,TGTGCCAGTAGTGTCCGACAGGGGGGCTCCTACAATGAGCAGTTCTTC
TRBJ2-5,TRBV23-1,NA,few,CASSQSLGPQETQYF,TGCGCCAGCAGTCAATCCTTGGGACCTCAAGAGACCCAGTACTTC
TRBJ2-3,TRBV5-1,TRBD2,NA,CASSPAGADTQYF,TGCGCCAGCAGCCCCGCGGGGGCAGATACGCAGTATTTT
TRBJ2-1,TRBV5-4,TRBD2,few,CASSDTGGSYNEQFF,TGTGCCAGCAGCGATACGGGGGGGAGTTACAATGAGCAGTTCTTC
TRBJ2-1,TRBV14,TRBD2,many,CASSPIPSGRANEQFF,TGTGCCAGCAGCCCTATCCCGAGCGGGAGGGCAAATGAGCAGTTCTTC
TRBJ2-7,TRBV7-2,TRBD1,few,CASTHAQTGAYEQYF,TGTGCCAGCACCCACGCCCAGACAGGGGCATACGAGCAGTACTTC
TRBJ1-5,TRBV30,NA,NA,CAWSRSGGNQPQHF,TGTGCCTGGAGTCGATCGGGCGGCAATCAGCCCCAGCATTTT
TRBJ2-7,TRBV19,NA,NA,CASSVAFPAEQYF,TGTGCCAGTAGTGTTGCCTTTCCCGCTGAGCAGTACTTC
TRBJ2-1,TRBV7-9,NA,NA,CASSGTLEQFF,TGTGCCTCCTCCGGGACATTAGAGCAGTTCTTC
TRBJ2-5,TRBV7-2,TRBD1,NA,CASSLGLAGGETQYF,TGTGCCAGCAGCTTAGGGCTAGCAGGGGGAGAGACCCAGTACTTC
TRBJ2-5,TRBV5-1,NA,few,CASSLVGVQETQYF,TGCGCCAGCAGCTTGGTGGGTGTCCAAGAGACCCAGTACTTC
TRBJ2-1,TRBV19,NA,NA,CASKTYNEQFF,TGTGCCAGTAAGACGTACAATGAGCAGTTCTTC
TRBJ2-1,TRBV7-2,NA,few,CASSLVLARSHNEQFF,TGTGCCAGCAGCTTAGTTTTAGCTAGGTCCCACAATGAGCAGTTCTTC
TRBJ1-5,TRBV18,NA,NA,CASSSLAGVENQPQHF,TGTGCCAGCTCATCCTTGGCAGGGGTAGAAAATCAGCCCCAGCATTTT
TRBJ2-5,TRBV28,NA,few,CASSTRDFQETQYF,TGTGCCAGCAGTACCCGGGACTTCCAAGAGACCCAGTACTTC
TRBJ2-3,TRBV7-3,TRBD2,NA,CASSPLATSTDTQYF,TGTGCCAGCAGCCCACTAGCGACTAGCACAGATACGCAGTATTTT
TRBJ2-1,TRBV7-9,TRBD2,NA,CASSFKTSSLAYNEQFF,TGTGCCAGCAGCTTTAAGACTAGCAGCCTCGCCTACAATGAGCAGTTCTTC